The rows below give T cell receptor beta chains drawn from one sample of a study of spatial heterogeneity in lung cancer. TCRdb used MiXCR to reprocess the 5' RACE reads, holding one entry per CDR3 protein. The sample has some 12,000 distinct CDR3 sequences, over 9% seen once; the top ten hold 30% to 35%. Sequencing was performed on PBMCs, taken at follow-up. These receptors came from a female donor with early-stage non-small cell lung cancer. Each CDR3 is given with its conserved first and last residue. A D gene is named only where the DNA matches it firmly. Not every row has a clone size; where given, it reads once, few, many or a size class.

j_call v_call clone_size d_call cdr3_length cdr3_nt cdr3_aa
TRBJ2-6 TRBV27 many TRBD2 21 TGTGCCAGCAGTTTATACGGAACGGGACTAGCGGGGGGGTCTGGGGCCAACGTCCTGACTTTC CASSLYGTGLAGGSGANVLTF
TRBJ2-1 TRBV6-2/TRBV6-3 many - 16 TGTGCCAGCACCCCCCGAGGGGAGCGGACCCTAGATGAGCAGTTCTTC CASTPRGERTLDEQFF
TRBJ1-2 TRBV7-8 many - 13 TGTGCCAGCAGCCCCCAGGTTGGGGATGGCTACACCTTC CASSPQVGDGYTF
TRBJ2-3 TRBV2 many - 17 TGTGCCAGCAGCGAGGGAGGCCGGACGGTGAGCACAGATACGCAGTATTTT CASSEGGRTVSTDTQYF
TRBJ2-2 TRBV7-9 - TRBD1 17 TGTGCCAGCAGCCGGGGACAGGGAAGTGTGAACACCGGGGAGCTGTTTTTT CASSRGQGSVNTGELFF
TRBJ1-1 TRBV12-3/TRBV12-4 many - 12 TGTGCCAGCAGTTGGGGGAACACTGAAGCTTTCTTT CASSWGNTEAFF
TRBJ2-1 TRBV10-3 many TRBD1 14 TGTGCCATCAGGCCCGGGACAGGGCGAAATGAGCAGTTCTTC CAIRPGTGRNEQFF
TRBJ2-5 TRBV2 many TRBD2 13 TGTGCCAGTGCGGGGGGGCCCGTGGAGACCCAGTACTTC CASAGGPVETQYF
TRBJ2-2 TRBV4-1 many - 15 TGCGCCAGCAGCCAAGAACTTAGTGGGACCGGGGAGCTGTTTTTT CASSQELSGTGELFF
TRBJ2-5 TRBV19 many - 13 TGTGCCAGTAGGACCACAGGGCGGGAGACCCAGTACTTC CASRTTGRETQYF
TRBJ2-1 TRBV5-1 many - 17 TGCGCCAGCAGCCCGCGTCGGGCGGGCCGCTCCTACAATGAGCAGTTCTTC CASSPRRAGRSYNEQFF
TRBJ2-5 TRBV24-1 - TRBD2 15 TGTGCCACCAGTGAAGCGGGAGGGCTTCAAGAGACCCAGTACTTC CATSEAGGLQETQYF
TRBJ1-1 TRBV2 - - 16 TGTGCCAGCAGTGCGCCCTACGGGCTCTTAAACACTGAAGCTTTCTTT CASSAPYGLLNTEAFF
TRBJ2-5 TRBV6-2/TRBV6-3 many - 17 TGTGCCAGCAGTTACCCGTGGTCCGGACGTGCCCCGGAGACCCAGTACTTC CASSYPWSGRAPETQYF
TRBJ2-5 TRBV7-9 many - 13 TGTGCCAGCAGCTCTCGGGGCCCTGAGACCCAGTACTTC CASSSRGPETQYF
TRBJ2-7 TRBV7-9 many - 13 TGTGCCAGCAGCCCGGGACTGCGCTACGAGCAGTACTTC CASSPGLRYEQYF
TRBJ1-6 TRBV7-9 many - 16 TGTGCCAGCAGCCCCCGGGGAAACTCCTATAATTCACCCCTCCACTTT CASSPRGNSYNSPLHF
TRBJ2-2 TRBV5-5 - - 14 TGTGCCAGCAACACGGGGGTGGACACCGGGGAGCTGTTTTTT CASNTGVDTGELFF
TRBJ1-2 TRBV12-3/TRBV12-4 many TRBD1 14 TGTGCCAGCACCACTGGACAGGGATGGTATGGCTACACCTTC CASTTGQGWYGYTF
TRBJ1-4 TRBV16 many - 15 TGTGCCAGCAGCCAAAGAGGGGCAGGGGCGGAAAAACTGTTTTTT CASSQRGAGAEKLFF
TRBJ1-1 TRBV7-9 few - 14 TGTGCCAGCAGCTTAGATGGTGGGGTGGATGAAGCTTTCTTT CASSLDGGVDEAFF
TRBJ1-2 TRBV15 - - 14 TGTGCCACCAGCAGAGAACTGGCCCACTATGGCTACACCTTC CATSRELAHYGYTF
TRBJ2-3 TRBV4-3 - - 16 TGCGCCAGCAGCCAAGATTTCCCACCTAGCACAGATACGCAGTATTTT CASSQDFPPSTDTQYF
TRBJ2-2 TRBV18 many - 12 TGTGCCAGCTCACCAAAGCCCGGGGAGCTGTTTTTT CASSPKPGELFF
TRBJ1-4 TRBV5-6 medium-sized TRBD1 17 TGTGCCAGCAGCTTGACAGGGGATGCGGCGTCAAATGAAAAACTGTTTTTT CASSLTGDAASNEKLFF
TRBJ2-1 TRBV4-2 many - 12 TGTGCCAGCAGCCACGTACCGGGCGAGCAGTTCTTC CASSHVPGEQFF
TRBJ2-3 TRBV20-1 - - 14 TGCAGTGCGGTACGGCCGACTAGCACAGATACGCAGTATTTT CSAVRPTSTDTQYF
TRBJ2-1 TRBV7-9 few - 16 TGTGCCAGCAGCTCCAACGGAGGGGATTCGTACAATGAGCAGTTCTTC CASSSNGGDSYNEQFF
TRBJ1-3 TRBV20-1 many - 15 TGCAGTGCTAGAACCCCCCGGGGATCGGGAAACACCATATATTTT CSARTPRGSGNTIYF
TRBJ2-1 TRBV4-3 medium-sized TRBD2 16 TGCGCCAGCAGCCAAGATGCTAGCGGAAACTACAATGAGCAGTTCTTC CASSQDASGNYNEQFF
TRBJ2-6 TRBV7-3 - TRBD1 15 TGTGCCAGCAGCAAACAGGGGACAGGGGCCAACGTCCTGACTTTC CASSKQGTGANVLTF
TRBJ1-2 TRBV7-2 many - 14 TGTGCCAGCAGCCCGAGCGGCTTTAGCGAGGGCTACACCTTC CASSPSGFSEGYTF
TRBJ2-5 TRBV7-2 - - 13 TGTGCCAGCAGCATCGGCTGGGGAGTGACCCAGTACTTC CASSIGWGVTQYF
TRBJ1-4 TRBV11-2 few TRBD1 13 TGTGCCAGCAGCTTAGACAGACAGGGGAAACTGTTTTTT CASSLDRQGKLFF
TRBJ1-1 TRBV12-3/TRBV12-4 - - 15 TGTGCCAGCAGTGGGGGGCAGGGTATGGACGCTGAAGCTTTCTTT CASSGGQGMDAEAFF
TRBJ1-1 TRBV2 few - 13 TGTGCCAGCGTTGGGAATTGGGTAACTGAAGCTTTCTTT CASVGNWVTEAFF
TRBJ2-7 TRBV2 medium-sized - 15 TGTGCCAGCAGGTACCAAGGAAAACCCAGCTACGAGCAGTACTTC CASRYQGKPSYEQYF
TRBJ2-7 TRBV28 few - 13 TGTGTCAGCAGTTTAGAAATCTCCTACGAGCAGTACTTC CVSSLEISYEQYF
TRBJ1-1 TRBV4-1 few - 14 TGCGCCAGCAGCCTAGAGAGTCGGCCCGTTGAAGCTTTCTTT CASSLESRPVEAFF